This is a list of T cell receptor beta chains from one sample in a study of blood T cell repertoires in COVID-19. The data were produced by immunoSEQ multiplex PCR, yet TCRdb's version contains in-frame clones alone and is incomplete. The sample shows 300,000 to 400,000 clones, 86% of them seen only once. The sample taken for sequencing was PBMCs or T cells enriched from blood (not recorded which). All receptors derive from a middle-aged woman with acute COVID-19. Both conserved end residues are part of each CDR3. The order of the fields is V gene, J gene, CDR3 length, CDR3 protein.

V gene: TRBV4-3
J gene: TRBJ1-2
CDR3 length: 16
CDR3 protein: CASSQAYTGVGYGYTF

V gene: TRBV7-9
J gene: TRBJ1-5
CDR3 length: 15
CDR3 protein: CASSSGQGGNQPQHF

V gene: TRBV28
J gene: TRBJ1-1
CDR3 length: 15
CDR3 protein: CASIPGQKPYTEAFF

V gene: TRBV2
J gene: TRBJ2-7
CDR3 length: 13
CDR3 protein: CASSEFLRVLQYF

V gene: TRBV2
J gene: TRBJ1-5
CDR3 length: 14
CDR3 protein: CASTEDGGGQPQHF

V gene: TRBV19
J gene: TRBJ1-4
CDR3 length: 16
CDR3 protein: CASSARNRERAGGLFF

V gene: TRBV7-2
J gene: TRBJ2-5
CDR3 length: 14
CDR3 protein: CASSLAPVSETQYF

V gene: TRBV18
J gene: TRBJ2-7
CDR3 length: 14
CDR3 protein: CASSPSRLSDEQYF

V gene: TRBV19
J gene: TRBJ1-1
CDR3 length: 13
CDR3 protein: CASSGQGTPEAFF

V gene: TRBV23-1
J gene: TRBJ1-6
CDR3 length: 16
CDR3 protein: CASSQSIVQGESPLHF

V gene: TRBV6-5
J gene: TRBJ1-2
CDR3 length: 13
CDR3 protein: CASSRDGGYGYTF

V gene: TRBV19
J gene: TRBJ1-2
CDR3 length: 15
CDR3 protein: CASSIGIPRDYGYTF

V gene: TRBV5-6
J gene: TRBJ2-5
CDR3 length: 16
CDR3 protein: CASSWTGQPKGETQYF

V gene: TRBV5-6
J gene: TRBJ1-6
CDR3 length: 16
CDR3 protein: CASSLDRGSYNSPLHF

V gene: TRBV18
J gene: TRBJ1-3
CDR3 length: 15
CDR3 protein: CASSPKGTEGNTIYF

V gene: TRBV4-2
J gene: TRBJ2-1
CDR3 length: 17
CDR3 protein: CASSPLFGTGPYNEQFF

V gene: TRBV11-2
J gene: TRBJ2-3
CDR3 length: 14
CDR3 protein: CASSLQGSTDTQYF

V gene: TRBV21-1
J gene: TRBJ2-2
CDR3 length: 16
CDR3 protein: CASSKVPSGKNGELFF

V gene: TRBV6-6
J gene: TRBJ1-1
CDR3 length: 15
CDR3 protein: CASSRSGTPNTEAFF

V gene: TRBV18
J gene: TRBJ1-2
CDR3 length: 14
CDR3 protein: CASSLGTGGLGYTF

V gene: TRBV10-3
J gene: TRBJ2-1
CDR3 length: 15
CDR3 protein: CAITRTPTTYNEQFF

V gene: TRBV5-8
J gene: TRBJ2-2
CDR3 length: 15
CDR3 protein: CASRLGLAYTGELFF

V gene: TRBV7-3
J gene: TRBJ1-6
CDR3 length: 15
CDR3 protein: CASSSGNGNNSPLHF

V gene: TRBV6-1
J gene: TRBJ1-2
CDR3 length: 16
CDR3 protein: CASSEPGGQANYGYTF

V gene: TRBV6-6
J gene: TRBJ2-1
CDR3 length: 16
CDR3 protein: CASTSPTTSGYNEQFF

V gene: TRBV7-8
J gene: TRBJ1-3
CDR3 length: 16
CDR3 protein: CASSLADLSSGNTIYF

V gene: TRBV5-1
J gene: TRBJ2-7
CDR3 length: 14
CDR3 protein: CASSSSLQGDEQYF

V gene: TRBV28
J gene: TRBJ2-1
CDR3 length: 15
CDR3 protein: CASSLAGGSYNEQFF

V gene: TRBV6-5
J gene: TRBJ1-5
CDR3 length: 14
CDR3 protein: CASSTRQSNQPQHF

V gene: TRBV7-4
J gene: TRBJ2-7
CDR3 length: 13
CDR3 protein: CASSRRRDYEQYF

V gene: TRBV4-1
J gene: TRBJ1-3
CDR3 length: 14
CDR3 protein: CASSQDRGGNTIYF

V gene: TRBV7-2
J gene: TRBJ1-2
CDR3 length: 15
CDR3 protein: CASSLQSGQGYGYTF

V gene: TRBV27
J gene: TRBJ2-1
CDR3 length: 11
CDR3 protein: CASSREGEQFF

V gene: TRBV13
J gene: TRBJ1-6
CDR3 length: 17
CDR3 protein: CASSFRRGGGYNSPLHF

V gene: TRBV5-1
J gene: TRBJ2-6
CDR3 length: 16
CDR3 protein: CASSWAAVSGANVLTF

V gene: TRBV6-2/TRBV6-3
J gene: TRBJ1-1
CDR3 length: 11
CDR3 protein: CASSQTGKAFF

V gene: TRBV19
J gene: TRBJ2-3
CDR3 length: 15
CDR3 protein: CASTGTRGTTDTQYF

V gene: TRBV3-1/TRBV3-2
J gene: TRBJ2-1
CDR3 length: 13
CDR3 protein: CASSQGNYNEQFF

V gene: TRBV9
J gene: TRBJ2-1
CDR3 length: 16
CDR3 protein: CASSDSRQSSYNEQFF

V gene: TRBV21-1
J gene: TRBJ2-7
CDR3 length: 13
CDR3 protein: CASGSNRGYEQYF

V gene: TRBV7-6
J gene: TRBJ2-2
CDR3 length: 15
CDR3 protein: CASSLVGQGTGELFF

V gene: TRBV4-3
J gene: TRBJ2-1
CDR3 length: 13
CDR3 protein: CASSQGTGDEQFF

V gene: TRBV18
J gene: TRBJ2-1
CDR3 length: 14
CDR3 protein: CASSRQGIYNEQFF

V gene: TRBV10-3
J gene: TRBJ1-2
CDR3 length: 17
CDR3 protein: CAISEPTTDRANYGYTF

V gene: TRBV5-4
J gene: TRBJ2-1
CDR3 length: 15
CDR3 protein: CASSLGRNSYNEQFF

V gene: TRBV28
J gene: TRBJ2-1
CDR3 length: 18
CDR3 protein: CASSLGLAGGSSYNEQFF

V gene: TRBV7-6
J gene: TRBJ2-3
CDR3 length: 14
CDR3 protein: CASSLGGLTDTQYF

V gene: TRBV5-1
J gene: TRBJ1-4
CDR3 length: 15
CDR3 protein: CASSLVGGADEKLFF

V gene: TRBV6-5
J gene: TRBJ1-4
CDR3 length: 15
CDR3 protein: CASRPPGTGDEKLFF

V gene: TRBV19
J gene: TRBJ1-6
CDR3 length: 15
CDR3 protein: CASSISAGARGALHF

V gene: TRBV7-6
J gene: TRBJ2-2
CDR3 length: 18
CDR3 protein: CASSSRLWLGEGAGELFF

V gene: TRBV19
J gene: TRBJ2-5
CDR3 length: 19
CDR3 protein: CASSRMGLAGRGSSETQYF

V gene: TRBV5-5
J gene: TRBJ2-2
CDR3 length: 14
CDR3 protein: CASRTGTGTGELFF

V gene: TRBV19
J gene: TRBJ1-1
CDR3 length: 13
CDR3 protein: CASSIAGVPEAFF

V gene: TRBV28
J gene: TRBJ2-3
CDR3 length: 15
CDR3 protein: CASSLRGQGADTQYF

V gene: TRBV7-8
J gene: TRBJ2-7
CDR3 length: 13
CDR3 protein: CASSRQGVGEQYF

V gene: TRBV5-6
J gene: TRBJ2-1
CDR3 length: 15
CDR3 protein: CASSLAGGTYNEQFF